This T cell receptor beta chain stems from a study of T cell responses to AZD1222 COVID-19 vaccine. Study-wide points: Nearly half of unique spike-specific TCRs reportedly avoided B.1.351 and B.1.1.7 mutated regions. Across spike, vaccine-associated CD4 TCRs were found, dominant at 160-218 and 743-854.

Concerning this clone itself: Its cognate antigen is unknown.

The length of the CDR3 is 12 residues. V was shortened by 1 base and J by 10 bases, with 11 bases between the two germline ends. CDR1 and CDR2 from the germline V gene are SEHNR and FQNEAQ (reference sequence). Profiled with immunoSEQ multiplex PCR; TCRdb holds only in-frame clones, not every one. The data hold around 160,000 clones, with about 92% observed a single time. This sequence was found in an adult in good health. The chain couples TRBV7-9 to TRBJ2-7; D remains ambiguous. This specimen consisted of peripheral blood, obtained on day 0 of AZD1222 vaccination. CDR3 bases: TGTGCCAGCAGCTTAGTTGGTCAGAATCAGTACTTC. Translated: CASSLVGQNQYF.